This T cell receptor beta chain was documented in a study of T cell repertoires in cytomegalovirus infection. For the study at large: In public TCR beta signatures, there were indications of both CMV infection and matching HLA type.

TCRdb re-derived calls from the reads in MiXCR, one entry per CDR3 protein. The table lists around 740,000 distinct CDR3 sequences, 35% to 45% of them singletons, with about 2.8% in the top ten. V lost 6 bases and J lost 5; bases outside the gene matches: 6. CDR3 length: 13 residues. The sequence was collected from a human donor in good health (CMV status not recorded). Some clones in this sample may be carry-over from other donors' samples. Sequencing was done on a sample of PBMCs. The rearrangement joins TRBV12-3 or TRBV12-4 to TRBJ1-2; 7 bases map to TRBD1. CDR3 in DNA: TGTGCCAGCAGACCTGACAGGGTATATGGCTACACCTTC. This translates into CASRPDRVYGYTF.